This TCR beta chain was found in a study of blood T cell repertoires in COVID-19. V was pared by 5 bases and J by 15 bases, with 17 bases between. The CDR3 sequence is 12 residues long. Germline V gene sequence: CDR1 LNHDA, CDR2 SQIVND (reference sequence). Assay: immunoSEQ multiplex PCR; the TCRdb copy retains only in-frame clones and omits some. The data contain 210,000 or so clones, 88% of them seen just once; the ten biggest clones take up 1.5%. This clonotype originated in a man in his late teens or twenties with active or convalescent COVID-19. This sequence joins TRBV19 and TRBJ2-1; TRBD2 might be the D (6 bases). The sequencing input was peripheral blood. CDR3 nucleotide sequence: TGTGCCAGTAGTCCCCCAGGTAGCGGTAGGTTCTTC. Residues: CASSPPGSGRFF.